This T cell receptor beta chain was captured by sequencing in a study of CD8+ T cells in alopecia areata. On the study more broadly: Treatment comprised oral tofacitinib, 5 to 10 mg twice daily, in treated patients. Tofacitinib was given for 6 to 18 months, then stopped for 6 months. The authors scored treated patients' severity by affected scalp percentage. The study, taken as a whole, reports: Greater clonality was observed in lesional scalp samples, especially alopecia totalis/universalis, versus normal scalp.

Indicated treatment: oral pan-JAK inhibitor, 5-10 mg twice daily. Researchers took lesional scalp punch biopsies and peripheral blood from people who were alopecia areata patients. This clone was recorded a few times. What it recognizes is unknown. There are 17 residues in the CDR3. Germline V gene lookup returns CDR1 SGHNT and CDR2 YYREEE (reference sequence). V gave up 0 bases and J gave up 2 bases; unmatched junction bases: 7. Following extraction, RNA underwent reverse transcription to cDNA, which served as the sequencing template. Sequencing used immunoSEQ multiplex PCR; TCRdb keeps in-frame clones, though not all of them. The sample lists about 5,400 clones, about two thirds seen once, with over 9% in the top ten.

Material: skin, obtained at week 24, from a patient treated with tofacitinib. This chain connects TRBV5-4 to TRBJ2-3; TRBD1 agrees at 9 bases. The receptor was derived from a human donor with alopecia areata. For the CDR3, the DNA is TGTGCCAGCAGCTTGGCACGGGGGACAGGGCTCACAGATACGCAGTATTTT. Residues: CASSLARGTGLTDTQYF.